Listed here is a single T cell receptor beta chain. This CDR3 contains 15 residues. From germline, CDR1 is SGHRS and CDR2 YFSETQ. V dropped 10 bases and J dropped 3 bases, with 23 bases sitting between them. Measured with immunoSEQ multiplex PCR; TCRdb has only the in-frame clones, and not every one. This sample carries some 110,000 clones, roughly 82% of them seen once, and the ten largest clones take approximately 4.9%. These data come from a study of cytomegalovirus exposure and HLA in healthy donors. The V and J genes are TRBV5-1 and TRBJ2-7; D perhaps matches TRBD2 (6 bases). The material sequenced was PBMCs. This clonotype was sampled from a man between 18 and 35 years old in good health and CMV-seronegative. CDR3 coding DNA: TGCGCCGAACCTAACGAGGAGGGAGTACTCTACGAGCAGTACTTC. Translated: CAEPNEEGVLYEQYF.